This TCR beta chain was documented in a study of Graves' ophthalmopathy and Graves' hyperthyroidism. Study-level findings and limits: Blood also contained most of the expanded thyroid clonotypes above 0.001 frequency.

Establishment of the diagnosis relied upon clinical symptoms, serum thyroxine, TRAb, thyroid ultrasound and orbital computed tomography. Between the trimmed V and J ends, which lost 6 bases and 2 bases, there was a span of 16 bases. The CDR3 is made up of 14 amino acids. Germline V gene data show CDR1 as DFQATT and CDR2 as SNEGSKA (reference sequence). RNA transcripts served as template for amplifying TCR beta CDR3 sequences. First-round RT-PCR employed HTBI primers, with a second-round multiplex PCR after it. TCRdb processed the multiplex PCR reads anew with MiXCR; each CDR3 protein has one entry. The sample shows around 520,000 distinct CDR3 sequences, less than 40% of them seen only once. This clonotype has a handful of counts. What it binds is not known.

The sequence derives from an adult man with Graves' hyperthyroidism. The specimen sequenced was peripheral blood or thyroid tissue (not recorded which). The rearrangement joins TRBV20-1 to TRBJ1-1; D call uncertain. The CDR3 nucleotides read TGCAGTGCGCCCACCTCGACGGAAAACACTGAAGCTTTCTTT. Amino acid sequence: CSAPTSTENTEAFF.